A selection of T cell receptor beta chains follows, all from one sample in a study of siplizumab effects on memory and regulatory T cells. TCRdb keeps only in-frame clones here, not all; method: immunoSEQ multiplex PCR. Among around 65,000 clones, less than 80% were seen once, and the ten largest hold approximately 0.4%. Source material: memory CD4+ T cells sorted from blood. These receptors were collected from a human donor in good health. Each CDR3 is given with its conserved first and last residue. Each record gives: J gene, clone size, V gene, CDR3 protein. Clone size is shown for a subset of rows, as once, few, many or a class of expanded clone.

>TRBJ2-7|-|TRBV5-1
CASSLAAGEGTYEQYF
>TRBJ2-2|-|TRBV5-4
CASRRPEAGPNTGELFF
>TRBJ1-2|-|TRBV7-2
CASSSDGRGYGYTF
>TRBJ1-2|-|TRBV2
CASRAGQYGYTF
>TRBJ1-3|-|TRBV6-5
CASINGNTIYF
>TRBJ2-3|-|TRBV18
CASSPQAFGTDTQYF
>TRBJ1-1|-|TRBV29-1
CSVSEGAAFF
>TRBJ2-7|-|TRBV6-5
CASSYLTYRGYEQYF
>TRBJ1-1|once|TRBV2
CASSRDRYTEAFF
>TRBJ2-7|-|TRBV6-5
CASSRTQGAYEQYF
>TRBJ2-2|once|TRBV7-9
CASSPRNFAGELFF
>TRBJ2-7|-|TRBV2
CASSAMVGSYEQYF
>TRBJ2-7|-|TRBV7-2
CASSRTGGFEQYF
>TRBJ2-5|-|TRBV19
CASSTPASGTSGGAVTQYF
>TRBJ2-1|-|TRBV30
CAWSVRDQQFF
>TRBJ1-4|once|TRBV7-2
CASSLTGSQEKLFF
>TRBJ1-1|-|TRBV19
CASSNRGQGAGRHTEAFF
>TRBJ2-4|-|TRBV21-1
CASSKGRESPGTKNIQYF
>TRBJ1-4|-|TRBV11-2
CASSLEGGLTNEKLFF
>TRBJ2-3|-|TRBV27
CASRGGARSTDTQYF
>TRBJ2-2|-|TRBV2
CASSEEIRNTGELFF
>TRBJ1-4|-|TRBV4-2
CASSPAPAEQEKLFF
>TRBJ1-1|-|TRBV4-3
CASSQSLDRNTEAFF
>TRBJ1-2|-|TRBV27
CASTPHPNWTGGNYGYTF
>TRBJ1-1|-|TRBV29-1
CSGGDTGLNTEAFF
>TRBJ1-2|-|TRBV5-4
CASSFTTGGSYTF
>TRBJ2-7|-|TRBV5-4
CASSYGTGAYEQYF
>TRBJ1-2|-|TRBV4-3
CASSTLEGYGYTF
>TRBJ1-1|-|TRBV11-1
CASQPPQRTMNTEAFF
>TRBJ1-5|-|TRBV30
CAWSVWRGRRGNQPQHF
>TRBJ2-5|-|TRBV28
CASSTGQSGVETQYF
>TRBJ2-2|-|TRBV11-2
CASSRRFQDTGELFF
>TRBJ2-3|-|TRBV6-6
CASSSYLAGSTDTQYF
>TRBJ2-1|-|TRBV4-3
CASSRGGHNEQFF
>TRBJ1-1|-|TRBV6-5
CASSYSLTEAFF
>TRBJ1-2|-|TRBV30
CAHGRAGWGNYGYTF
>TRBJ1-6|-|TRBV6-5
CASRGDFSNSPLHF
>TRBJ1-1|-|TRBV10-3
CAISAMDRVVTFF
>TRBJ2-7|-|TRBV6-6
CASSYARDSSYEQYF
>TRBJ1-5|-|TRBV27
CASSLSPRGGNQPQHF
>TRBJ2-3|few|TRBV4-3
CASSQGTAGTGKDTQYF
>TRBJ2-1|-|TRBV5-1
CASRLGQRGGPDEQFF
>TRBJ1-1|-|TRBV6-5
CASRTLQSEAFF
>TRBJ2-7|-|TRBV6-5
CASSYSPGASYEQYF
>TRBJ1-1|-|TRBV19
CASIRTNTEAFF
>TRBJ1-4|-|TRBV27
CASAARRNEKLFF
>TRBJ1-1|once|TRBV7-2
CASSLQNTEAFF
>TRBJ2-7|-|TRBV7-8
CASSLSQGASEQYF
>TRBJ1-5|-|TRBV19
CASSITANQPQHF
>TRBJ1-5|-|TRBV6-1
CASSEDRGDRVPRGPQHF
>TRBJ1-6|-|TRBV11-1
CASSSGLNSPLHF
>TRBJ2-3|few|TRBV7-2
CASSLESAGTSTDTQYF
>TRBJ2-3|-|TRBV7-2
CASSPTGQAWDTQYF
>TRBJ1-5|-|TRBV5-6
CASSRNQVGRGQPQHF